The next 7 T cell receptor beta chains were all read from a single sample in a study of long-term antiretroviral therapy in people with HIV. At survey level, the immunoSEQ assay was run in its v3.0 version. The assay was immunoSEQ multiplex PCR, and TCRdb's table has in-frame clones only and misses some. The sample yields roughly 12,000 clones, roughly 82% seen once. The sample was unsorted PBMCs, taken around 8 years after starting antiretroviral therapy. Receptors were obtained from a man aged 45-60 years with HIV.

DNA of the CDR3: TGCGCCAGCAGCCAAGGGGACCTTGACTACGAGCAGTACTTC. This gives the protein CASSQGDLDYEQYF. The chain uses TRBV4-1 and TRBJ2-7; D could derive from TRBD1 or TRBD2 (5 bases each). Germline V CDR1 and CDR2: MGHRA, YSYEKL. This CDR3 is built from 14 residues. Trimming took off 1 base at V and 3 bases at J, with 10 bases between the two ends.

The sample holds one count of this clone. The chain couples TRBV30 to TRBJ2-1; possible D gene TRBD2, 5 bases. CDR1 is GTSNPN and CDR2 is SVGIG in the germline V gene (reference sequence). The CDR3 runs 13 residues. The V end was cut by 1 base, the J end by 3 bases, with 7 bases between. The CDR3 sequence is CAWSEGDYNEQFF. DNA of the CDR3: TGTGCCTGGAGTGAGGGAGACTACAATGAGCAGTTCTTC.

The V gene is TRBV7-9, the J gene TRBJ1-2; perhaps TRBD1 as D (5 bases). The V and J ends lost 7 bases and 5 bases respectively, with 23 bases between them. CDR1 and CDR2 from the germline V gene are SEHNR and FQNEAQ (reference sequence). The CDR3 spans 16 residues. The CDR3 DNA reads as TGTGCCAGCACCCTCTCCGGGACGCCTGACCTTTATGGCTACACCTTC. It codes for CASTLSGTPDLYGYTF.

This sequence joins TRBV9 and TRBJ2-3, with TRBD2 identical over 9 bases. After removal of 3 bases from V and 2 bases from J, the junction contained 7 bases not matched to a gene. The germline gives CDR1 SGDLS, CDR2 YYNGEE. The CDR3 spans 16 residues. The CDR3 DNA follows: TGTGCCAGCAGCGCCTTAGCGGGGGTTTTCACAGATACGCAGTATTTT. Protein product: CASSALAGVFTDTQYF.

The rearrangement uses TRBV27 and TRBJ2-7; 11 nucleotides agree with TRBD1. The CDR3 is 16 amino acids. V was pared by 2 bases and J by 5 bases, with 8 bases of the junction left unmatched. Germline-derived CDR1 and CDR2 are MNHEY and SMNVEV (reference sequence). CDR3 DNA sequence: TGTGCCAGCAGTTTAGGATACGGGACAGGGGGACACGAGCAGTACTTC. Amino acids: CASSLGYGTGGHEQYF.

The gene calls are TRBV29-1 and TRBJ2-7, with D unclear. The CDR3 totals 13 residues. Germline V CDR1 and CDR2: SQVTM, ANQGSEA. V was cut by 0 bases and J by 0 bases, with 6 bases left in between. The CDR3 region is CSVEDSDSYEQYF. CDR3 nucleotide sequence: TGCAGCGTTGAAGACAGCGACTCCTACGAGCAGTACTTC.

V is TRBV27 and J is TRBJ1-2; a weak D match, TRBD1 (5 bases). Germline loops: CDR1 MNHEY, CDR2 SMNVEV (reference sequence). V gave up 10 bases and J gave up 6 bases, with 12 bases separating them. The CDR3 totals 11 residues. The CDR3 DNA reads as TGTGCCACCCGGGGGGGACATGGCTACACCTTC. Translated: CATRGGHGYTF.